Each of the 28 T cell receptor beta chains below was sequenced from the same sample in a study of CD8 T cells in Susac syndrome. Random-hexamer reverse transcription was applied to about 0.5 to 1 ug RNA. TCRdb re-analysed the immunoSEQ multiplex PCR reads in MiXCR, keeping a single row per CDR3 protein. The sample comprises approximately 170,000 distinct CDR3 sequences, 92% of which are singletons, and around 0.087% rests with the top ten. The sequenced material came from CD4+ T cells from PBMCs. The receptor set was obtained from a human donor in good health.

The chain links TRBV30 to TRBJ2-7; D is possibly TRBD1 (6 bases). The germline V and J ends were trimmed by 7 bases and 6 bases, with 13 bases remaining between them. The CDR3 spans 11 residues. Germline V gene lookup returns CDR1 GTSNPN and CDR2 SVGIG (reference sequence). CDR3 protein: CAYAQGIEQYF. The CDR3 DNA sequence: TGTGCCTATGCGCAGGGGATCGAGCAGTACTTC.

The chain links TRBV20-1 to TRBJ1-5; TRBD1 agrees at 10 bases. CDR3 length: 13 amino acids. The trim removed 6 bases at V and 7 bases at J, leaving 6 bases unmatched. Germline CDR1 reads DFQATT; CDR2 reads SNEGSKA (reference sequence). Here the CDR3 DNA reads TGCAGTGCCGGGACAGGGGATTTCCAGCCCCAGCATTTT. It codes for CSAGTGDFQPQHF.

This chain connects TRBV20-1 to TRBJ2-7, with D possibly being TRBD1 or TRBD2 (5 bases each). Germline lookup yields CDR1 DFQATT and CDR2 SNEGSKA (reference sequence). The length of the CDR3 is 13 residues. The CDR3 bases are TGCAGCGCCGGGACGTTGTATACCTACGAGCAGTACTTC. It yields the protein CSAGTLYTYEQYF.

V and J are TRBV19 and TRBJ1-4, with D tentatively TRBD1 (5 bases). Trimming removed 5 bases at V and 8 bases at J, with 18 bases between. Germline assignment: CDR1 LNHDA and CDR2 SQIVND (reference sequence). The CDR3 contains 15 residues. CDR3 nucleotide sequence: TGTGCCAGTAGTGGATGGTTCTGGAGGGGAGAAAAACTGTTTTTT. As protein: CASSGWFWRGEKLFF.

This chain uses TRBV30 with TRBJ1-5; weak D call: TRBD1 (5 bases). V lost 0 bases and J 4 bases, leaving 7 bases between the germline ends. Germline CDR1 is GTSNPN and CDR2 is SVGIG (reference sequence). CDR3 size: 13 residues. The CDR3 spells CAWSVQENQPQHF. The CDR3 region has the DNA TGTGCCTGGAGTGTACAGGAGAATCAGCCCCAGCATTTT.

The chain joins TRBV20-1 to TRBJ2-1; 9 bases line up with TRBD1. Unmatched junction bases numbered 6, after V lost 5 bases and J lost 1 base. Germline loops: CDR1 DFQATT, CDR2 SNEGSKA (reference sequence). The CDR3 runs to 15 residues. The CDR3 loop is CSADRGKRSYNEQFF. The DNA for the CDR3 is TGCAGTGCTGACAGGGGGAAGAGGTCCTACAATGAGCAGTTCTTC.

The chain has TRBV29-1 and TRBJ2-5; D possibly uses TRBD1 or TRBD2 (5 bases each). This CDR3 comprises 13 residues. CDR1 SQVTM and CDR2 ANQGSEA come from the germline V gene. V was shortened by 0 bases and J by 5 bases, with 10 bases between the two germline ends. The CDR3 is CSVEEGVYETQYF. The DNA for the CDR3 is TGCAGCGTTGAAGAGGGGGTGTACGAGACCCAGTACTTC.

The J gene is TRBJ2-7, the V gene TRBV20-1; weak D call: TRBD2 (5 bases). Trimming left V 0 bases short and J 1 base short, with 7 bases between. This CDR3 region has 13 residues. Looked up from germline, CDR1 is DFQATT and CDR2 is SNEGSKA (reference sequence). CDR3 coding DNA: TGCAGTGCTAGAGATCAGCGGTCCTACGAGCAGTACTTC. Translating gives CSARDQRSYEQYF.

This chain links TRBV4-1 with TRBJ1-1; 8 bases are a match to TRBD1. J was trimmed by 5 bases and V by 4 bases; bases with no gene match: 6. Germline values: CDR1 MGHRA, CDR2 YSYEKL. This CDR3 is built from 14 residues. CDR3 sequence: CASSRPDRATEAFF. In DNA, the CDR3 is TGCGCCAGCAGCCGCCCGGACAGGGCGACTGAAGCTTTCTTT.

The gene calls are TRBV11-3 and TRBJ2-1; 8 bases match TRBD2. This CDR3 contains 13 residues. Germline V gives CDR1 SGHNT, CDR2 YENEEA. V gave up 2 bases and J gave up 15 bases; unmatched junction bases: 9. CDR3 in amino acids: CASSLLAGTSGFF. The CDR3 nucleotides read TGTGCCAGCAGCTTACTAGCGGGTACCTCCGGGTTCTTC.

The genes are TRBV19 and TRBJ2-5; D possibly corresponds to TRBD2 (5 bases). CDR3 length: 14 residues. The germline V and J ends were trimmed by 3 bases and 7 bases, with 15 bases remaining between them. Germline CDR1 is LNHDA and CDR2 is SQIVND (reference sequence). CDR3 DNA: TGTGCCAGTAGTATTTCCGGACCACGGGGGACCCAGTACTTC. Protein: CASSISGPRGTQYF.

This chain joins TRBV4-3 and TRBJ1-1; D ambiguous. Trimming cost V 4 bases and J 4 bases, with 16 bases left between them. The CDR3 contains 15 residues. Germline V gene sequence: CDR1 LGHNA, CDR2 YSLEER. CDR3: CASSLNPSMATEAFF. Here the CDR3 DNA reads TGCGCCAGCAGCCTCAACCCCTCCATGGCCACTGAAGCTTTCTTT.

The chain carries TRBV3-1 and TRBJ2-3; 9 positions match TRBD2. This CDR3 comprises 16 residues. V shed 3 bases, J shed 4 bases, and the junction held 8 bases outside the gene matches. From germline, CDR1 is LGHDT and CDR2 YNNKEL (reference sequence). CDR3 protein: CASSHNSGSMADTQYF. The DNA for the CDR3 is TGTGCCAGCAGCCATAATAGCGGGAGTATGGCAGATACGCAGTATTTT.

V gene TRBV29-1 combines with J gene TRBJ2-3; TRBD2 agrees at 7 bases. Looked up from germline, CDR1 is SQVTM and CDR2 is ANQGSEA. The CDR3 sequence is 15 residues long. Trimming cost V 7 bases and J 1 base; bases outside gene matches: 11. The CDR3, as DNA: TGCAGCGCCGTTGGTGGGGGAGGGGGCACAGATACGCAGTATTTT. It specifies CSAVGGGGGTDTQYF.

The chain uses TRBV7-2 and TRBJ2-7, with TRBD2 identical over 10 bases. Germline V gene sequence: CDR1 SGHTA, CDR2 FQGNSA. The CDR3 length is 15 residues. The trim removed 3 bases at V and 0 bases at J, leaving 2 bases unmatched. CDR3 in amino acids: CASSFLAGDSYEQYF. CDR3 DNA sequence: TGTGCCAGCAGCTTTCTAGCGGGGGACTCCTACGAGCAGTACTTC. Filled out from reference TRBV7-2 and TRBJ2-7, the complete variable domain reads GAGVSQSPSNKVTEKGKDVELRCDPISGHTALYWYRQSLGQGLEFLIYFQGNSAPDKSGLPSDRFSAERTGGSVSTLTIQRTQQEDSAVYLCASSFLAGDSYEQYFGPGTRLTVT.

The rearrangement links TRBV24-1 to TRBJ2-3; TRBD1 matches 8 bases. Germline V gene lookup returns CDR1 KGHDR and CDR2 SFDVKD. The V and J ends lost 3 bases and 3 bases, in that order; junction bases with no gene match: 7. There are 16 residues in the CDR3. CDR3 loop: CATSDPPRGQTDTQYF. The CDR3 bases are TGTGCCACCAGTGATCCGCCCAGGGGGCAGACAGATACGCAGTATTTT.

CDR3 loop: CASTLRVAGGTDTQYF. The CDR3 region has the DNA TGTGCCAGCACCCTTCGGGTAGCGGGAGGCACAGATACGCAGTATTTT. The chain recombines TRBV6-6 with TRBJ2-3; 9 bases agree with TRBD2. J was trimmed by 1 base and V by 7 bases; bases with no gene match: 9. The CDR3 runs to 16 residues. In germline, CDR1 is MNHNY, CDR2 SVGAGI (reference sequence).

The V gene is TRBV11-2, the J gene TRBJ2-5; D is undetermined. The CDR3 is 13 residues long. Trimming removed 1 base at V and 2 bases at J, with 5 bases between. CDR1 and CDR2 (germline): SGHAT, FQNNGV. The CDR3 nucleotides read TGTGCCAGCAGCTTAGGCTATCAAGAGACCCAGTACTTC. As protein: CASSLGYQETQYF.

The chain carries TRBV6-5 and TRBJ1-2; no clear D gene. The germline V and J ends were trimmed by 2 bases and 4 bases, with 8 bases remaining between them. Germline V CDR1 and CDR2: MNHEY, SVGAGI. The CDR3 consists of 13 residues. CDR3 in DNA: TGTGCCAGCAGTTACGGTGGCGGCTATGGCTACACCTTC. Its protein is CASSYGGGYGYTF.

V and J are TRBV6-2 or TRBV6-3 and TRBJ1-5, with D perhaps TRBD1 (5 bases). V was shortened by 5 bases and J by 1 base, with 12 bases between the two germline ends. The length of the CDR3 is 15 residues. The germline gives CDR1 MNHEY, CDR2 SVGEGT. The CDR3 DNA is TGTGCCAGCAGTCCGGGACTAAGGAGCAATCAGCCCCAGCATTTT. Its protein product is CASSPGLRSNQPQHF.

The chain recombines TRBV28 with TRBJ2-7; no reliable D call. The V and J ends lost 2 bases and 7 bases respectively, with 9 bases between them. The CDR3 extends over 12 amino acids. Germline CDR1 reads MDHEN; CDR2 reads SYDVKM. In DNA, the CDR3 is TGTGCCAGCAGTTTAGCGACATCTGAGCAGTACTTC. Its protein product is CASSLATSEQYF.

This chain connects TRBV6-1 to TRBJ2-6, with D possibly being TRBD2 (5 bases). The CDR3 is 14 residues long. Trimming shortened V by 5 bases and J by 4 bases, and 9 bases separated the two germline ends. Germline-derived CDR1 and CDR2 are MNHNS and SASEGT. The CDR3 sequence: CASSSLAGANVLTF. The CDR3 DNA is TGTGCCAGCAGTTCCCTAGCCGGGGCCAACGTCCTGACTTTC.

The chain links TRBV7-2 to TRBJ2-2, with unresolved D. The CDR3 length is 14 residues. The germline gives CDR1 SGHTA, CDR2 FQGNSA. Trimming left V 1 base short and J 4 bases short, with 7 bases between. The CDR3 region has the DNA TGTGCCAGCAGCTTAGATATGGGCACCGGGGAGCTGTTTTTT. Protein sequence: CASSLDMGTGELFF.

The chain joins TRBV25-1 to TRBJ1-5; D may be TRBD1 (5 bases). V was cut by 5 bases and J by 5 bases, with 13 bases left in between. Germline V lookup: CDR1 MGHDK, CDR2 SYGVNS. The length of the CDR3 is 14 residues. CDR3 nucleotide sequence: TGTGCCAGCAGTAATACATTGGGGGATCAGCCCCAGCATTTT. The encoded protein is CASSNTLGDQPQHF.

The genes are TRBV9 and TRBJ1-1; D not certain. The CDR3 is 12 amino acids. Germline CDR1 is SGDLS and CDR2 is YYNGEE. The ends were cut back, 4 bases at V and 3 bases at J, with 7 bases in the middle. In nucleotides, the CDR3 is TGTGCCAGCAGCTACGGGGACACTGAAGCTTTCTTT. Its translation is CASSYGDTEAFF. Full variable domain (rest looked up from reference TRBV9 and TRBJ1-1): DSGVTQTPKHLITATGQRVTLRCSPRSGDLSVYWYQQSLDQGLQFLIQYYNGEERAKGNILERFSAQQFPDLHSELNLSSLELGDSALYFCASSYGDTEAFFGQGTRLTVV.

The CDR3 sequence is CASSRSQGGNSPLHF. The CDR3 DNA is TGCGCCAGCAGCCGATCCCAGGGAGGTAATTCACCCCTCCACTTT. V usage is TRBV4-3 and J usage is TRBJ1-6; tentatively, D is TRBD1 (5 bases). With 4 bases removed from V and 6 bases from J, the gap between germline ends came to 13 bases. Per germline, CDR1 LGHNA and CDR2 YSLEER. This CDR3 region has 15 residues.

The rearrangement links TRBV19 to TRBJ1-1; no definite D call. In germline, CDR1 is LNHDA, CDR2 SQIVND (reference sequence). V was shortened by 7 bases and J by 4 bases, with 16 bases between the two germline ends. CDR3 length: 14 residues. This chain's CDR3 is CASTHPAGFTEAFF. CDR3 coding DNA: TGTGCCAGTACCCACCCGGCGGGGTTCACTGAAGCTTTCTTT.

This sequence joins TRBV6-1 and TRBJ1-5; TRBD1 aligns across 9 bases. The CDR3 is 14 amino acids. V dropped 6 bases and J dropped 4; count of bases not matched to a gene: 4. The germline CDR1 and CDR2 sequences are MNHNS and SASEGT. DNA for the CDR3: TGTGCCAGCAGCGGGACAGGGCTTAATCAGCCCCAGCATTTT. Its protein product is CASSGTGLNQPQHF.